This passage covers 22 T cell receptor beta chains from one sample sequenced in a study of T cell responses to AZD1222 COVID-19 vaccine. Profiled with immunoSEQ multiplex PCR; TCRdb holds only in-frame clones, not every one. This sample yields about 140,000 clones, of which approximately 95% are seen a single time; over 0.9% belongs to the top ten. The specimen comprised peripheral blood, sampled on day 0 of MenACWY control vaccination. These receptors originate from an adult in good health.

The chain joins TRBV9 to TRBJ2-2, with D unclear. Trimming stripped 0 bases from V and 4 bases from J, with 10 bases between. CDR1 and CDR2 (germline): SGDLS, YYNGEE. This CDR3 contains 15 residues. CDR3 DNA: TGTGCCAGCAGCGTAGACCTCTGGGGCACCGGGGAGCTGTTTTTT. Residues: CASSVDLWGTGELFF.

This clone was counted a single time. This rearrangement joins TRBV6-5 to TRBJ1-2; D gene uncertain. The CDR3 is 15 residues long. V lost 3 bases and J 11 bases, leaving 22 bases between the germline ends. Germline CDR1 and CDR2: MNHEY and SVGAGI. This chain's CDR3 is CASSYLMSAADSYTF. The CDR3 nucleotides read TGTGCCAGCAGTTATCTAATGTCAGCGGCCGATTCGTACACCTTC.

The count of this clone is one. The chain couples TRBV5-1 to TRBJ1-2; 9 bases align to TRBD1. V dropped 0 bases and J dropped 7; count of bases not matched to a gene: 7. Germline-derived CDR1 and CDR2 are SGHRS and YFSETQ. The CDR3 contains 15 residues. CDR3 nucleotides: TGCGCCAGCAGCTTGGGACCCGGACAGGGGTTTGGCTACACCTTC. It is translated as CASSLGPGQGFGYTF.

J is TRBJ1-4 and V is TRBV6-5; D is perhaps TRBD1 (5 bases). The V and J ends lost 3 bases and 6 bases respectively, with 14 bases between them. The length of the CDR3 is 15 residues. CDR1 MNHEY and CDR2 SVGAGI come from the germline V gene. CDR3 residues: CASSYVAGIYEKLFF. DNA of the CDR3: TGTGCCAGCAGTTATGTGGCAGGGATTTATGAAAAACTGTTTTTT.

The J gene is TRBJ2-7, the V gene TRBV6-5; the match to TRBD2 covers 10 bases. The CDR3 sequence is 15 residues long. Trimming cost V 4 bases and J 0 bases; bases outside gene matches: 3. CDR1 MNHEY and CDR2 SVGAGI come from the germline V gene. CDR3 DNA: TGTGCCAGCAGTTTTTGGACTAGCGGCTCCTACGAGCAGTACTTC. Amino acids: CASSFWTSGSYEQYF.

The chain links TRBV29-1 to TRBJ1-2; no firm D call. CDR1 and CDR2 (germline): SQVTM, ANQGSEA. The CDR3 sequence is 12 residues long. The germline V and J ends were trimmed by 7 bases and 3 bases, with 12 bases remaining between them. This CDR3 reads CSAEEGDYGYTF. In nucleotides, the CDR3 is TGCAGCGCCGAGGAGGGAGACTATGGCTACACCTTC.

The chain uses TRBV9 and TRBJ2-3, with 7 bases matching TRBD1. J was trimmed by 0 bases and V by 1 base; bases with no gene match: 2. This CDR3 has 15 amino acids. CDR1 is SGDLS and CDR2 is YYNGEE in the germline V gene. CDR3 protein: CASSVWDSSTDTQYF. The CDR3 DNA reads TGTGCCAGCAGCGTATGGGACAGTAGCACAGATACGCAGTATTTT.

The V gene is TRBV5-4, the J gene TRBJ1-3; 7 bases map to TRBD1. The CDR3 is made up of 14 amino acids. CDR1 SGHNT and CDR2 YYREEE come from the germline V gene (reference sequence). V was pared by 5 bases and J by 2 bases, with 4 bases of the junction left unmatched. CDR3 sequence (DNA): TGTGCCAGCAGTTACGACAGGGCTGGAAACACCATATATTTT. Translation: CASSYDRAGNTIYF.

This chain links TRBV24-1 with TRBJ2-7; TRBD1 aligns across 11 bases. CDR1 and CDR2 (germline): KGHDR, SFDVKD. Trimming at V came to 4 bases and at J to 7 bases, leaving 8 bases not matched to a gene. This CDR3 comprises 15 residues. CDR3 sequence reads: CATSDPGQGGGEQYF. DNA for the CDR3: TGTGCCACCAGTGACCCGGGACAGGGGGGAGGGGAGCAGTACTTC.

The chain carries TRBV6-2 or TRBV6-3 and TRBJ1-6, with 9 nucleotides matching TRBD1. CDR1 is MNHEY, CDR2 SVGEGT, per germline. The CDR3 length is 14 residues. V lost 5 bases, J lost 7 bases, and 3 bases stayed unmatched. In nucleotides, the CDR3 is TGTGCCAGCAGTCGGGACAGGGCAAATTCACCCCTCCACTTT. Translating gives CASSRDRANSPLHF.

The chain carries TRBV2 and TRBJ2-2; no firm D call. With 6 bases removed from V and 1 base from J, the gap between germline ends came to 6 bases. This CDR3 has 13 amino acids. Looked up from germline, CDR1 is SNHLY and CDR2 is FYNNEI. The CDR3 region is CASRLGNTGELFF. Written as DNA, the CDR3 is TGTGCCAGCAGGCTGGGGAACACCGGGGAGCTGTTTTTT.

The rearrangement joins TRBV7-3 to TRBJ2-6, with 7 bases lining up with TRBD2. The CDR3 covers 16 residues. V lost 5 bases, J lost 2 bases, and 6 bases stayed unmatched. Germline V CDR1 and CDR2: SGHTA, FQGTGA. CDR3 loop: CASSLRAGAGANVLTF. The CDR3 nucleotides read TGTGCCAGCAGCCTAAGGGCGGGGGCTGGGGCCAACGTCCTGACTTTC.

DNA for the CDR3: TGCGCCAGCAGCCGTACAGGGGAAGAAGCTTTCTTT. Its protein product is CASSRTGEEAFF. The chain links TRBV5-1 to TRBJ1-1; 7 bases are a match to TRBD1. This CDR3 has 12 residues. CDR1 SGHRS and CDR2 YFSETQ come from the germline V gene. The V gene end was trimmed by 4 bases and the J gene end by 8 bases; junction bases not matched to a gene: 5.

The chain couples TRBV11-2 to TRBJ1-2, with a tentative D call TRBD1 (5 bases). The CDR3 extends over 15 amino acids. Trimming shortened V by 4 bases and J by 4 bases, and 16 bases separated the two germline ends. The germline CDR1 and CDR2 sequences are SGHAT and FQNNGV. Here the CDR3 reads CASSSPRQGGYGYTF. CDR3 bases: TGTGCCAGCAGCTCTCCTCGCCAGGGAGGCTATGGCTACACCTTC.

This clone came up once. In DNA form, the CDR3 reads TGTGCCAGCAGCTTAGGCGGGATCGGGGAGCTGTTTTTT. Its translation: CASSLGGIGELFF. The chain employs TRBV7-9 and TRBJ2-2, with TRBD2 as a possible D gene (6 bases). V lost 1 base to trimming and J lost 7 bases, with 7 bases between them. CDR3 size: 13 residues. Per germline, CDR1 SEHNR and CDR2 FQNEAQ (reference sequence).

The V call is TRBV2, the J call TRBJ1-1; 8 bases are shared with TRBD1. This CDR3 comprises 13 residues. The trim removed 7 bases at V and 1 base at J, leaving 2 bases unmatched. CDR1 and CDR2 from the germline V gene are SNHLY and FYNNEI. The CDR3 here is CASTGQGNTEAFF. The CDR3 region has the DNA TGTGCCAGCACCGGACAGGGGAACACTGAAGCTTTCTTT.

This chain joins TRBV5-5 and TRBJ1-2, with D perhaps matching TRBD1 (5 bases). CDR3 length equals 15 residues. Trimming took 5 bases from V and 2 from J, leaving 16 bases between them. CDR1 SGHKS and CDR2 YYEKEE come from the germline V gene (reference sequence). The CDR3 sequence: CASRTVPGGNYGYTF. The CDR3 nucleotides are TGTGCCAGCAGGACAGTTCCGGGTGGAAACTATGGCTACACCTTC.

The chain joins TRBV7-6 to TRBJ2-1; TRBD1 matches at 9 bases. Trimming at V came to 2 bases and at J to 7 bases, leaving 9 bases not matched to a gene. Per the germline V gene, CDR1 is SGHVS and CDR2 is FNYEAQ. The CDR3 is made up of 16 amino acids. CDR3 residues: CASSLSRGQGWNEQFF. The DNA of the CDR3 is TGTGCCAGCAGCTTAAGTAGGGGACAGGGCTGGAATGAGCAGTTCTTC.

The chain links TRBV19 to TRBJ2-1; 8 nucleotides match TRBD2. The CDR3 has 15 amino acids. Germline V gene data show CDR1 as LNHDA and CDR2 as SQIVND (reference sequence). V trimming: 7 bases; J trimming: 0 bases; junction bases outside the gene matches: 5. CDR3 protein: CASTFSGTSYNEQFF. The DNA for the CDR3 is TGTGCCAGTACCTTTAGCGGGACCTCCTACAATGAGCAGTTCTTC.

The table lists this clone with a few counts. This chain connects TRBV5-1 to TRBJ2-5; 11 positions agree with TRBD2. With 0 bases clipped from V and 2 bases from J, the junction kept 0 bases outside the gene matches. The CDR3 totals 15 residues. Germline CDR1 SGHRS, CDR2 YFSETQ. The CDR3 is CASSLGLAGQETQYF. CDR3 DNA: TGCGCCAGCAGCTTGGGACTAGCGGGGCAAGAGACCCAGTACTTC.

The V call is TRBV19, the J call TRBJ2-3; 7 bases fit TRBD2. The CDR3 consists of 16 residues. V was pared by 3 bases and J by 4 bases, with 10 bases of the junction left unmatched. Germline V CDR1 and CDR2: LNHDA, SQIVND (reference sequence). CDR3 sequence (DNA): TGTGCCAGTAGTATTGCTGGACTAGGATTCGCAGATACGCAGTATTTT. It yields the protein CASSIAGLGFADTQYF.

The chain employs TRBV2 and TRBJ1-2; 7 bases fit TRBD1. Trimming at V came to 6 bases and at J to 0 bases, leaving 4 bases not matched to a gene. Germline-derived CDR1 and CDR2 are SNHLY and FYNNEI. The CDR3 runs 14 residues. CDR3 DNA: TGTGCCAGCAGCCGGGACAGAACTAACTATGGCTACACCTTC. It codes for CASSRDRTNYGYTF.